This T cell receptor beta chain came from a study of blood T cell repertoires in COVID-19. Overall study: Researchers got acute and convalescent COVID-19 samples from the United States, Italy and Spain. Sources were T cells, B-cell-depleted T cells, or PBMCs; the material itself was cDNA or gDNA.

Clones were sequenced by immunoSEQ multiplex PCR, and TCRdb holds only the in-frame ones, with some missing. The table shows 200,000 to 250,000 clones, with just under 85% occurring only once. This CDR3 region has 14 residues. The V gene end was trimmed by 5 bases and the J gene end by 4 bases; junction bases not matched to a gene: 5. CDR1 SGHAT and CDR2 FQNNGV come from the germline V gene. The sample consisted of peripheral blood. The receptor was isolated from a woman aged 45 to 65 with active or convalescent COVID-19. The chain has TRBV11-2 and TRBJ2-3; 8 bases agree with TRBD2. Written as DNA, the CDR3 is TGTGCCAGCAGCCGGGGGGGGGCCGCAGATACGCAGTATTTT. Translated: CASSRGGAADTQYF.